This TCR beta chain emerged from a study of blood T cells in healthy people across ages. A second 7 to 11 cycle PCR used barcoded and J-beta primers. One entry per CDR3 protein results from TCRdb running MiXCR on the 5' RACE reads. This sample has around 2 million distinct CDR3 sequences, with 35% to 50% found just once. CDR3 length equals 14 residues. Germline CDR1 is DFQATT and CDR2 is SNEGSKA (reference sequence). Deletions cut 3 bases from V and 0 bases from J, with 11 bases between. Approximately 10 milliliters was the volume of peripheral blood drawn from each donor. The clonotype originates from a human donor in good health. Sequencing input: blood. This sequence joins TRBV20-1 and TRBJ2-5, with D uncertain. The CDR3 DNA sequence: TGCAGTGCTAGCGGGTCGATAAACCAAGAGACCCAGTACTTC. It yields the protein CSASGSINQETQYF.